Detailed here is one T cell receptor beta chain. This clone came up once. Its target antigen remains unknown. Within one base of it there is no much larger clone, and no base qualities were kept. This entry is derived from a study of T cell responses to AZD1222 COVID-19 vaccine (dated by TCRdb to 2020 to 2022). With regard to the full study: A total of over 230 trial participants underwent TCR sequencing, of whom 207 received two doses of AZD1222 and some 26 received two doses of the MenACWY control vaccine. Trial participants were enrolled by age into 18-55, 56-69 and 70-plus year subgroups, with about 150, 28 and 57 TCR-sequenced participants respectively.

The CDR3 sequence holds 14 residues, the cysteine and phenylalanine included. The kept DNA is CDR3 alone, 42 bases in frame from the first base. The CDR1 and CDR2 encoded by the germline V gene (reference sequence) are MNHEY and SMNVEV. V gives up 8 bases and J gives up 5 bases, and the segment between their germline ends measures 16 bases. General study outcomes and caveats: Conclusions about previously exposed vaccinees were limited because only six AZD1222 recipients were SARS-CoV-2 seropositive at baseline. In the small 56-69-year group, the increase in depth fell short of significance, most likely because of low power. Reportedly, close to half of the unique spike-specific TCRs recognized epitopes lying outside the regions that are mutated in the B.1.351 and B.1.1.7 variants. CD4 TCRs associated with the vaccine covered the entire spike protein, and the dominant responses were in regions 160-218 and 743-854. Most participants were white British and females outnumbered males, and the authors suggested that clonal diversity may have been underestimated. Because no day 14 peak-response samples were available, repertoires were characterized only after the peak T cell response. Spike-specific TCR breadth and depth rose significantly after two AZD1222 doses compared with day 0 and with MenACWY recipients.

The time point tag for this specimen amounts to: about 28 days (+/-7) after the second vaccine dose. AZD1222 recipients with second doses at about 4 weeks or about 12 weeks were pooled, because spike-specific TCR depth and breadth did not differ between schedules. Vaccinee samples came from UK trials COV001 and COV002, including a single-blind randomized controlled phase 2/3 trial of AZD1222 (ChAdOx1 nCoV-19) in healthy adults. For TCRbeta chain sequencing, PBMC samples were collected from trial participants at day 0 and at day 28 after the second dose. The CDR3 regions of human TCRbeta chains were analyzed by immunosequencing. In the paper's pipeline: Repertoire TCRs were checked for matches against a reference library of SARS-CoV-2-specific TCRs that had been generated using the MIRA antigen-specificity platform. Breadth was defined as the fraction of unique TCRs that were SARS-CoV-2-associated. Depth was defined as the fraction of total T cells that were SARS-CoV-2-associated. Using the MIRA data, each spike-specific TCR was assigned both to the spike region to which the TCR was reactive and to a CD4 or CD8 class. Log10-transformed breadth and depth values were compared by one-way ANOVA with Sidak's multiple comparisons tests. TCRdb's version of the immuneACCESS table is confined to in-frame rearrangements and falls short of the full clone set. An unresolved V gene accounts for under half of the shortfall where checked; the remainder is of unknown origin. V and J calls and clone size are as listed in that table; D and trimming were resolved from the DNA. This sample has more than 90,000 clones in its table, and approximately 90% of those were observed once. The top ten clones comprise around 3.8% of the sample.

The chain couples TRBV27 to TRBJ2-1; the D gene is perhaps TRBD1 or TRBD2, each of them matching over 5 bases. The specimen was peripheral blood, collected 28 days after the second AZD1222 dose. The sequence was obtained from an adult who received the AZD1222 COVID-19 vaccine. At the DNA level, the sequence is TGTGCCAGCGAGGGCAGGGAAGGAGACAATGAGCAGTTCTTC. Protein translation: CASEGREGDNEQFF.